The 20 T cell receptor beta chains presented below share a single source sample, sequenced in a study of control samples from healthy donors and cancer patients. Measured with immunoSEQ multiplex PCR; TCRdb has only the in-frame clones, and not every one. The table lists some 20,000 clones, about four fifths of them singletons. The sequencing input was PBMCs. Receptor source: a man aged 80 or over with head and neck cancer.

The chain carries TRBV3-1 (or the pseudogene TRBV3-2) and TRBJ2-5, with D possibly being TRBD1 (6 bases). This CDR3 has 15 residues. The germline CDR1 and CDR2 sequences are LGHDT and YNNKEL (reference sequence). V was clipped by 4 bases and J by 0 bases, with 12 bases between them. CDR3 bases: TGTGCCAGCAGCCTTCGGACAGTTAACCAAGAGACCCAGTACTTC. It translates to CASSLRTVNQETQYF.

This chain uses TRBV19 with TRBJ2-7; 7 bases agree with TRBD1. Per the germline V gene, CDR1 is LNHDA and CDR2 is SQIVND (reference sequence). V dropped 5 bases and J dropped 2; count of bases not matched to a gene: 9. CDR3 size: 15 residues. CDR3 bases: TGTGCCAGTAGTCCCCCAGGGGGTTTAACCTACGAGCAGTACTTC. Its protein is CASSPPGGLTYEQYF.

The chain uses TRBV12-3 or TRBV12-4 and TRBJ2-4; 7 nucleotides agree with TRBD1. Trimming removed 3 bases from V and 8 bases from J; junction bases left unmatched: 4. CDR3 length equals 13 residues. The DNA for the CDR3 is TGTGCCAGCAGTTTTAGCACAGGGGACATTCAGTACTTC. Encoded protein: CASSFSTGDIQYF.

J is TRBJ2-7 and V is TRBV4-1; D unresolved. This CDR3 contains 14 residues. Germline CDR1 reads MGHRA; CDR2 reads YSYEKL. V dropped 0 bases and J dropped 7 bases, with 13 bases sitting between them. Here the CDR3 reads CASSQENAAREQYF. CDR3 sequence (DNA): TGCGCCAGCAGCCAAGAAAACGCGGCGAGGGAGCAGTACTTC.

This chain uses TRBV7-3 with TRBJ2-2, with unresolved D. The CDR3 totals 12 residues. Germline V gene lookup returns CDR1 SGHTA and CDR2 FQGTGA. Between the trimmed V and J ends, which lost 4 bases and 6 bases, there was a span of 6 bases. The CDR3 sequence is CASSSLPGELFF. In DNA, the CDR3 is TGTGCCAGCAGCTCCCTCCCCGGGGAGCTGTTTTTT.

The DNA for the CDR3 is TGTGCCAGTACCCTATACGACAGCTACACCGGGGAGCTGTTTTTT. Translated, it gives CASTLYDSYTGELFF. The chain combines TRBV19 with TRBJ2-2; TRBD1 is a possible D gene (5 bases). Germline loops: CDR1 LNHDA, CDR2 SQIVND (reference sequence). This CDR3 region has 15 residues. Deletions cut 7 bases from V and 3 bases from J, with 15 bases between.

The chain joins TRBV10-3 to TRBJ2-7; no clear D gene. CDR1 is ENHRY, CDR2 SYGVKD, per germline. The CDR3 totals 12 residues. Trimming removed 2 bases from V and 2 bases from J, with 4 bases in between. The CDR3 is CAISEPPYEQYF. In DNA, the CDR3 is TGTGCCATCAGTGAGCCCCCCTACGAGCAGTACTTC.

The CDR3 reads CASSPVDYYEQYF. The CDR3 DNA reads as TGTGCCAGCAGCCCTGTAGACTACTACGAGCAGTACTTC. V usage is TRBV21-1 and J usage is TRBJ2-7; the table's D call, TRBD2, has no DNA check behind it. TRBV21-1 is classified as a pseudogene. This CDR3 is built from 13 residues.

The genes are TRBV2 and TRBJ2-5; either TRBD1 or TRBD2 may supply D (5 bases each). Per germline, CDR1 SNHLY and CDR2 FYNNEI. The V end lost 6 bases, the J end lost 2 bases, and 13 bases lay between the germline ends. The CDR3 runs 14 residues. Here the CDR3 reads CASRSGTRQETQYF. CDR3 nucleotides: TGTGCCAGCAGGTCCGGGACGCGACAAGAGACCCAGTACTTC.

The V and J genes are TRBV9 and TRBJ1-2, with unresolved D. The V end was cut by 0 bases, the J end by 4 bases, with 4 bases between. Germline V gene sequence: CDR1 SGDLS, CDR2 YYNGEE. The CDR3 is 12 residues long. The CDR3 DNA is TGTGCCAGCAGCGTAGGGGGCTATGGCTACACCTTC. It specifies CASSVGGYGYTF.

The chain recombines TRBV28 with TRBJ2-7; D is unresolved. Trimming removed 3 bases from V and 3 bases from J, with 15 bases in between. The CDR3 covers 15 residues. Germline CDR1 MDHEN, CDR2 SYDVKM. The CDR3 spells CASSFLDLTYYEQYF. The CDR3 nucleotides are TGTGCCAGCAGTTTCCTCGACCTAACTTACTACGAGCAGTACTTC. The whole variable domain, remainder taken from reference TRBV28 and TRBJ2-7, is DVKVTQSSRYLVKRTGEKVFLECVQDMDHENMFWYRQDPGLGLRLIYFSYDVKMKEKGDIPEGYSVSREKKERFSLILESASTNQTSMYLCASSFLDLTYYEQYFGPGTRLTVT.

The rearrangement links TRBV2 to TRBJ2-2, with a tentative D call TRBD1 (5 bases). V dropped 4 bases and J dropped 0 bases, with 12 bases sitting between them. The length of the CDR3 is 16 residues. Germline V lookup: CDR1 SNHLY, CDR2 FYNNEI. The CDR3 coding sequence is TGTGCCAGCAGTGCTAGACAGACCTCGAACACCGGGGAGCTGTTTTTT. Amino acids: CASSARQTSNTGELFF.

This clone was recorded once. The chain employs TRBV4-3 and TRBJ1-1; D is uncertain. There are 15 residues in the CDR3. Trimming left V 1 base short and J 0 bases short, with 9 bases between. Germline V gene data show CDR1 as LGHNA and CDR2 as YSLEER. CDR3 amino acids: CASSQVGSMNTEAFF. Here the CDR3 DNA reads TGCGCCAGCAGCCAAGTGGGCAGCATGAACACTGAAGCTTTCTTT.

The chain joins TRBV27 to TRBJ2-7, with 7 bases matching TRBD1. The germline V gene has CDR1 MNHEY and CDR2 SMNVEV (reference sequence). This CDR3 has 15 amino acids. Trimming cost V 1 base and J 2 bases; bases outside gene matches: 5. The CDR3 loop reads CASSLYRGFTYEQYF. CDR3 in DNA: TGTGCCAGCAGTTTATACAGGGGATTTACCTACGAGCAGTACTTC.

The CDR3 nucleotides are TGTGCCAGCAGTTCCGGGACTAGCGGTTCCTACGAGCAGTACTTC. Translated, it gives CASSSGTSGSYEQYF. The V and J genes are TRBV7-2 and TRBJ2-7, with 11 bases aligning to TRBD2. Trimming at V came to 6 bases and at J to 1 base, leaving 5 bases not matched to a gene. This CDR3 has 15 residues. Germline CDR1 SGHTA, CDR2 FQGNSA.

The V gene is TRBV5-6, the J gene TRBJ1-2; D may be TRBD1 (5 bases). The germline gives CDR1 SGHDT, CDR2 YYEEEE. The CDR3 sequence is 13 residues long. V was cut by 1 base and J by 2 bases, with 6 bases left in between. In DNA, the CDR3 is TGTGCCAGCAGCTTGAACAGGAACTATGGCTACACCTTC. Translating it yields CASSLNRNYGYTF.

The chain couples TRBV29-1 to TRBJ2-1, with D possibly matching TRBD2 (7 bases). This CDR3 is built from 14 residues. V was pared by 6 bases and J by 2 bases, with 14 bases between. Germline CDR1 SQVTM, CDR2 ANQGSEA. The chain's CDR3 is CSVRWGGTYNEQFF. The CDR3 coding sequence is TGCAGCGTGAGGTGGGGGGGCACCTACAATGAGCAGTTCTTC.

V gene TRBV24-1 combines with J gene TRBJ2-1, with 9 bases identical to TRBD2. This CDR3 region has 14 residues. The germline CDR1 and CDR2 sequences are KGHDR and SFDVKD. Losses at the gene ends were 4 bases for V and 9 bases for J; bases not matched to a gene: 6. The CDR3 region has the DNA TGTGCCACCAGTGACATGGGACTAGCCGGTGAGCAGTTCTTC. Protein product: CATSDMGLAGEQFF.

This chain uses TRBV5-1 with TRBJ2-1, with 11 bases identical to TRBD1. This CDR3 spans 13 amino acids. Germline lookup yields CDR1 SGHRS and CDR2 YFSETQ. With V trimmed by 4 bases and J by 8 bases, 2 bases remained unmatched. The CDR3 loop is CASSGQGADEQFF. The CDR3, as DNA: TGCGCCAGCAGCGGACAGGGGGCGGATGAGCAGTTCTTC.

The chain links TRBV18 to TRBJ1-1; no firm D call. CDR1 is KGHSH and CDR2 is LQKENI in the germline V gene. The CDR3 sequence is 13 residues long. Trimming removed 2 bases from V and 4 bases from J, with 8 bases in between. The CDR3: CASSPGFGTEAFF. The DNA for the CDR3 is TGTGCCAGCTCACCAGGGTTCGGCACTGAAGCTTTCTTT.